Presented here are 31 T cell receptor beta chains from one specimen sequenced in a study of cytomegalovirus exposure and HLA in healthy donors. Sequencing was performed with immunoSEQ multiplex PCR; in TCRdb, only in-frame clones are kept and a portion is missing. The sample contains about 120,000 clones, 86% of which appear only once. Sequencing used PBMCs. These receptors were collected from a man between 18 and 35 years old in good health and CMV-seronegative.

CDR3 sequence: CASSLGQKNTEAFF. As DNA, the CDR3 is TGTGCCAGCAGCCTCGGACAGAAGAACACTGAAGCTTTCTTT. The rearrangement links TRBV14 to TRBJ1-1, with D possibly being TRBD1 (6 bases). The ends were cut back, 4 bases at V and 1 base at J, with 10 bases in the middle. The CDR3 extends over 14 amino acids. Germline V gene lookup returns CDR1 SGHDN and CDR2 FVKESK.

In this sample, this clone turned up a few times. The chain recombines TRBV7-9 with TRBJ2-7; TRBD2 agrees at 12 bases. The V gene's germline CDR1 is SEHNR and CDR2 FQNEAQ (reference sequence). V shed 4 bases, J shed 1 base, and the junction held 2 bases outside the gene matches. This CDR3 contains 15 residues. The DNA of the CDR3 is TGTGCCAGCAGCTGGACTAGCGGGGTTTCCTACGAGCAGTACTTC. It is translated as CASSWTSGVSYEQYF.

The CDR3 is CASSERGGSWTEAFF. The CDR3 coding sequence is TGTGCCAGCAGCGAGAGGGGAGGGAGCTGGACTGAAGCTTTCTTT. The gene calls are TRBV5-4 and TRBJ1-1; weak D call: TRBD1 (5 bases). Trimming removed 4 bases from V and 5 bases from J, with 18 bases in between. Germline-derived CDR1 and CDR2 are SGHNT and YYREEE (reference sequence). The CDR3 length is 15 residues.

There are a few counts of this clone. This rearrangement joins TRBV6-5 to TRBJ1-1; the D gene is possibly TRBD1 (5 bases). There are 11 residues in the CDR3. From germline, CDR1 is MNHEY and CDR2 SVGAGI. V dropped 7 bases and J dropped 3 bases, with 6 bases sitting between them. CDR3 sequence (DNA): TGTGCCAGCATAGGGGACACTGAAGCTTTCTTT. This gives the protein CASIGDTEAFF.

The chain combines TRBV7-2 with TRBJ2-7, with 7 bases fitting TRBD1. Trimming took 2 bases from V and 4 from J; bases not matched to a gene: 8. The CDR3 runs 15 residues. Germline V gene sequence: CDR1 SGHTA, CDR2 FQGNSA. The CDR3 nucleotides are TGTGCCAGCAGCTTAAGTTACAGGGGCGTGTACGAGCAGTACTTC. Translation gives CASSLSYRGVYEQYF.

The CDR3 loop is CASSKPPGDQETQYF. In DNA form, the CDR3 reads TGTGCCAGCAGCAAGCCACCGGGAGACCAAGAGACCCAGTACTTC. The gene calls are TRBV7-8 and TRBJ2-5, with D tentatively TRBD2 (6 bases). V shed 5 bases and J shed 0 bases, with 13 bases lying between them. CDR3 length: 15 residues. Germline V gene data show CDR1 as SGHVS and CDR2 as FQNEAQ.

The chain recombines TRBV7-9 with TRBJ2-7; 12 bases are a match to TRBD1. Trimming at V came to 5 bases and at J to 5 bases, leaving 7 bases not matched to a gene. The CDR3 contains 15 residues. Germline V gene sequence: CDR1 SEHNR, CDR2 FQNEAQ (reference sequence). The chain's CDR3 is CASSPAGTGGNEQYF. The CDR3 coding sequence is TGTGCCAGCAGCCCCGCTGGGACAGGGGGCAACGAGCAGTACTTC.

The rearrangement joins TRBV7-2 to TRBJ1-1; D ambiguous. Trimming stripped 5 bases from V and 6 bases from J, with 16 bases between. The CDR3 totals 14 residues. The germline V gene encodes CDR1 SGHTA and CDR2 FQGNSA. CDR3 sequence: CASSVGRRSAEAFF. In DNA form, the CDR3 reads TGTGCCAGCAGCGTGGGTCGACGGAGCGCTGAAGCTTTCTTT.

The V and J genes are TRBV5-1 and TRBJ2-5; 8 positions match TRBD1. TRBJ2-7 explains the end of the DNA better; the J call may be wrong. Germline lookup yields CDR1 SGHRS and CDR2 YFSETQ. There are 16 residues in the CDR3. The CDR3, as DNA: TGCGCCAGCAGCCCGGCCCCAGGGACAGGCACCTACGAGCAGTACTTC. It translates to CASSPAPGTGTYEQYF.

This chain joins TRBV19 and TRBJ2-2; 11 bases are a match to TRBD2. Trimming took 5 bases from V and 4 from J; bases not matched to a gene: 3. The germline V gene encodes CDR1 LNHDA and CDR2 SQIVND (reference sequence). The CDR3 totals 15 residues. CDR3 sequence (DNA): TGTGCCAGTAGTCTTCTAGCGGGAGGCACCGGGGAGCTGTTTTTT. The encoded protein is CASSLLAGGTGELFF.

In DNA form, the CDR3 reads TGTGCCAGCGGGCAGTCCCGGGACAAGGGGAAATACACCTTC. It yields the protein CASGQSRDKGKYTF. V is TRBV27 and J is TRBJ1-2; D is possibly TRBD1 (6 bases). There are 14 residues in the CDR3. V was clipped by 8 bases and J by 11 bases, with 24 bases between them. The germline gives CDR1 MNHEY, CDR2 SMNVEV (reference sequence).

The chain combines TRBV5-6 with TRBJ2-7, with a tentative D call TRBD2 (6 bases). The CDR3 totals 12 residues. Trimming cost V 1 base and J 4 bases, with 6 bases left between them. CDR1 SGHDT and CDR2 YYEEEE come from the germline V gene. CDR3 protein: CASSLRGYEQYF. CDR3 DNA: TGTGCCAGCAGCTTGCGGGGGTACGAGCAGTACTTC.

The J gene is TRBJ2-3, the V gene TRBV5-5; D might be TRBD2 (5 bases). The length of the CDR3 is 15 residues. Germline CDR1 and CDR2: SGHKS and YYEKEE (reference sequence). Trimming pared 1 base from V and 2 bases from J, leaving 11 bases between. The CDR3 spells CASSLKERPTDTQYF. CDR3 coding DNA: TGTGCCAGCAGCTTGAAAGAGCGGCCCACAGATACGCAGTATTTT.

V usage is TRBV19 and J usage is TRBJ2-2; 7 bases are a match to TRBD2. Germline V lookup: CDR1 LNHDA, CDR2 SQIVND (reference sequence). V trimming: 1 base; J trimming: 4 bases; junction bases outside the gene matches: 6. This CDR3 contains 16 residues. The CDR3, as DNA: TGTGCCAGTAGTATAGGCGGGGGAAGAAGCACCGGGGAGCTGTTTTTT. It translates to CASSIGGGRSTGELFF.

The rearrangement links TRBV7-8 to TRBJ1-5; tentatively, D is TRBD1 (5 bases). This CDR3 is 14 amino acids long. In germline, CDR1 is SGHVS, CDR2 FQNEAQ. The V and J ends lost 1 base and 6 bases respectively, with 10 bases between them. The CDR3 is CASSLGSGIQPQHF. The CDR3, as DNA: TGTGCCAGCAGCTTAGGTTCAGGGATTCAGCCCCAGCATTTT.

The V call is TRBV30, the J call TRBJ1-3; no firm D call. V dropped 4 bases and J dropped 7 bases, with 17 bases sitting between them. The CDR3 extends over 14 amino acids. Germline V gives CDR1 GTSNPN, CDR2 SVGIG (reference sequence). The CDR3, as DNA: TGTGCCTGGACCCCCTCCATCGCGGTCAACACCATATATTTT. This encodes CAWTPSIAVNTIYF.

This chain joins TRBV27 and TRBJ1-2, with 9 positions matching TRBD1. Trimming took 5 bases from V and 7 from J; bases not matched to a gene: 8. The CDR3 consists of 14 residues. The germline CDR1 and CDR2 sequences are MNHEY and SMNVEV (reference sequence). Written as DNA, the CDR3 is TGTGCCAGCAGTGACAGGGGGATTTTAAGTGGCTACACCTTC. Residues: CASSDRGILSGYTF.

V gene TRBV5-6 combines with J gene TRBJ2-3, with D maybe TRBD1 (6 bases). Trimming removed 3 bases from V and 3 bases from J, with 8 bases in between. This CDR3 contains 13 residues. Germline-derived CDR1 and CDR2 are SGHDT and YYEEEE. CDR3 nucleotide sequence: TGTGCCAGCAGCTGGACAGCTACAGATACGCAGTATTTT. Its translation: CASSWTATDTQYF. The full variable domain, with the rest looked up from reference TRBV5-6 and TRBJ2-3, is DAGVTQSPTHLIKTRGQQVTLRCSPKSGHDTVSWYQQALGQGPQFIFQYYEEEERQRGNFPDRFSGHQFPNYSSELNVNALLLGDSALYLCASSWTATDTQYFGPGTRLTVL.

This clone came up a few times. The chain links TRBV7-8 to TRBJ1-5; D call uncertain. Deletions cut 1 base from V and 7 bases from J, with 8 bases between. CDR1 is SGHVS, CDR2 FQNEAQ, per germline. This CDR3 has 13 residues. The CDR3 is CASSLEAAQPQHF. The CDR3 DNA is TGTGCCAGCAGCTTAGAAGCAGCGCAGCCCCAGCATTTT.

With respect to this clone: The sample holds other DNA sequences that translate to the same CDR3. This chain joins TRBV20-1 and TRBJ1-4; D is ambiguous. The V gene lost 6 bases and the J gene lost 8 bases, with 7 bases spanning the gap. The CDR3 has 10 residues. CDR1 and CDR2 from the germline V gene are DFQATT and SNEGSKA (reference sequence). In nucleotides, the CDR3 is TGCAGTGCCTTAGAAGAAAAACTGTTTTTT. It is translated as CSALEEKLFF.

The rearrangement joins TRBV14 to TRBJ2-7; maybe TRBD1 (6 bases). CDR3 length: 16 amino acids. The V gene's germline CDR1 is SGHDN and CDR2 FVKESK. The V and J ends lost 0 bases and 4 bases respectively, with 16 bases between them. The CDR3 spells CASSQDSVRGRYEQYF. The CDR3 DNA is TGTGCCAGCAGCCAAGATAGTGTCAGGGGACGTTACGAGCAGTACTTC.

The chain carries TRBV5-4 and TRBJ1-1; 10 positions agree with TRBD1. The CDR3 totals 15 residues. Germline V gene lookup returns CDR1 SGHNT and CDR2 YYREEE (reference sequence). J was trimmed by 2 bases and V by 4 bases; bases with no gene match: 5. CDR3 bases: TGTGCCAGCAGCGGCGGGACAGGGGTTAACACTGAAGCTTTCTTT. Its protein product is CASSGGTGVNTEAFF. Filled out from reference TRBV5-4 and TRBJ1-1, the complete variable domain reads ETGVTQSPTHLIKTRGQQVTLRCSSQSGHNTVSWYQQALGQGPQFIFQYYREEENGRGNFPPRFSGLQFPNYSSELNVNALELDDSALYLCASSGGTGVNTEAFFGQGTRLTVV.

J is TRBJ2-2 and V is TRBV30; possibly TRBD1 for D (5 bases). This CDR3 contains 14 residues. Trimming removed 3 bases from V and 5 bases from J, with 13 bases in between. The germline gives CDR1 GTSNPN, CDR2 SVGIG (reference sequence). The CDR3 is CAWRAGMPTGELFF. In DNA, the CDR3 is TGTGCCTGGAGGGCAGGGATGCCGACCGGGGAGCTGTTTTTT.

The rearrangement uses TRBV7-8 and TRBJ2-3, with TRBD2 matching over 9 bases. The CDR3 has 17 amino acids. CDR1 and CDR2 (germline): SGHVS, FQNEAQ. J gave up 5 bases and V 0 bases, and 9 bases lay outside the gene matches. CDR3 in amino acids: CASSLAQSSGVGDTQYF. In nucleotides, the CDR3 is TGTGCCAGCAGCTTAGCGCAGTCTAGCGGGGTGGGAGATACGCAGTATTTT.

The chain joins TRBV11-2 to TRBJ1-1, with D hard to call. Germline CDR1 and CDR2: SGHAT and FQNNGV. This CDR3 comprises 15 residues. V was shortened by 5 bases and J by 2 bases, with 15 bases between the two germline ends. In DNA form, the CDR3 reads TGTGCCAGCAGCCTAGCGGAGAGATCAAACACTGAAGCTTTCTTT. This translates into CASSLAERSNTEAFF. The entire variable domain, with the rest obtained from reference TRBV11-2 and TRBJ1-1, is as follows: EAGVAQSPRYKIIEKRQSVAFWCNPISGHATLYWYQQILGQGPKLLIQFQNNGVVDDSQLPKDRFSAERLKGVDSTLKIQPAKLEDSAVYLCASSLAERSNTEAFFGQGTRLTVV.

The CDR3 bases are TGTGCCAGCAGCTTACGGGGGACCAATACGGGGGCCAACGTCCTGACTTTC. This gives the protein CASSLRGTNTGANVLTF. The V gene is TRBV11-1, the J gene TRBJ2-6; a weak D match, TRBD2 (6 bases). V lost 2 bases and J 4 bases, leaving 15 bases between the germline ends. This CDR3 has 17 residues. The germline V gene has CDR1 SGHAT and CDR2 FQDESV (reference sequence).

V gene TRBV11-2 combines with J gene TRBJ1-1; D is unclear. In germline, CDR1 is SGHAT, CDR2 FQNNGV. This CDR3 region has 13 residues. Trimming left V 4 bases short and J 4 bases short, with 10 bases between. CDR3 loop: CASSSRRGTEAFF. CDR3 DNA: TGTGCCAGCAGCTCTCGTCGGGGCACTGAAGCTTTCTTT.

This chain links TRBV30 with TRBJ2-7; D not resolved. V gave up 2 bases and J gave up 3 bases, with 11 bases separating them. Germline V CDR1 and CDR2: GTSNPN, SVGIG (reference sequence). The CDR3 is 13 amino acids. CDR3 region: CAWSIELNYEQYF. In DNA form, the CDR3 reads TGTGCCTGGAGTATAGAGCTCAACTACGAGCAGTACTTC.

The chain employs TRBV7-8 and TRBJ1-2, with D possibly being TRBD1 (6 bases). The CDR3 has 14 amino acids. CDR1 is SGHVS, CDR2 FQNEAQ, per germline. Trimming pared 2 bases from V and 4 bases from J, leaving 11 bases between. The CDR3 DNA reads TGTGCCAGCAGCTTAAGGGGGGGCTCCTATGGCTACACCTTC. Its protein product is CASSLRGGSYGYTF.

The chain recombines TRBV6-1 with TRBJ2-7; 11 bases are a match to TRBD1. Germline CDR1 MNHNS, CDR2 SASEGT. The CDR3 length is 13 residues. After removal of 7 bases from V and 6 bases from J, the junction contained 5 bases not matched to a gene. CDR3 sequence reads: CASKGQGAAEQYF. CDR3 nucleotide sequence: TGTGCCAGCAAAGGACAGGGGGCGGCCGAGCAGTACTTC.

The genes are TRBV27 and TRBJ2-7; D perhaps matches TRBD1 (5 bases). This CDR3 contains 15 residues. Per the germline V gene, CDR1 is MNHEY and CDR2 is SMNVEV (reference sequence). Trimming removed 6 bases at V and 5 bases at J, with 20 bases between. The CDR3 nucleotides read TGTGCCAGCAGCACAAAGGGGCCCAGAAGGGACGAGCAGTACTTC. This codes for CASSTKGPRRDEQYF.